The 5 T cell receptor beta chains below all came from one sample that was sequenced in a study of cytomegalovirus exposure and HLA in healthy donors. Researchers ran the PCR with 60 Vbeta and 13 Jbeta primers. Generated by immunoSEQ multiplex PCR, the TCRdb table keeps only in-frame clones and is missing some. Here the sample table reports 40,000 to 50,000 clones. What was sequenced was PBMCs. These receptors originate from a man aged 30 to 39 in good health and CMV-seronegative.

The V and J genes are TRBV19 and TRBJ1-5; 8 bases fit TRBD1. Trimming cost V 8 bases and J 5 bases; bases outside gene matches: 8. Germline V gene data show CDR1 as LNHDA and CDR2 as SQIVND (reference sequence). The length of the CDR3 is 14 residues. In nucleotides, the CDR3 is TGTGCCAGTTCCTACAGGGGGGAAGATCAGCCCCAGCATTTT. Protein product: CASSYRGEDQPQHF. Based on the CDR3 plus reference TRBV19 and TRBJ1-5, the full variable domain is DGGITQSPKYLFRKEGQNVTLSCEQNLNHDAMYWYRQDPGQGLRLIYYSQIVNDFQKGDIAEGYSVSREKKESFPLTVTSAQKNPTAFYLCASSYRGEDQPQHFGDGTRLSIL.

The chain uses TRBV7-2 and TRBJ2-5; D may be TRBD1 (5 bases). Germline V gene lookup returns CDR1 SGHTA and CDR2 FQGNSA. The CDR3 has 15 residues. V lost 5 bases to trimming and J lost 2 bases, with 15 bases between them. The CDR3 here is CASSDQGTFQETQYF. Here the CDR3 DNA reads TGTGCCAGCAGCGATCAGGGAACATTTCAAGAGACCCAGTACTTC.

The genes are TRBV9 and TRBJ2-7; the D gene is possibly TRBD2 (6 bases). V was trimmed by 3 bases and J by 6 bases, leaving 19 bases between them. This CDR3 region has 15 residues. Germline values: CDR1 SGDLS, CDR2 YYNGEE. For the CDR3, the DNA is TGTGCCAGCAGCGCGGGGAGCGGGTATGAGCGCGAGCAGTACTTC. This gives the protein CASSAGSGYEREQYF.

The gene calls are TRBV4-2 and TRBJ2-7; 8 bases line up with TRBD2. Germline V gene sequence: CDR1 LGHNA, CDR2 YNFKEQ. After removal of 3 bases from V and 3 bases from J, the junction contained 1 base not matched to a gene. This CDR3 has 13 amino acids. The CDR3 region is CASSHGTSYEQYF. The CDR3 nucleotides read TGTGCCAGCAGCCACGGGACTAGCTACGAGCAGTACTTC.

The chain carries TRBV9 and TRBJ2-3; 9 nucleotides align to TRBD2. Germline V lookup: CDR1 SGDLS, CDR2 YYNGEE. The J segment lost 6 bases and the V segment lost 1 base, leaving 9 bases of the junction unmatched. CDR3 size: 16 residues. The CDR3 bases are TGTGCCAGCAGCGTAAGGGCGGGAGGGCCATATGATACGCAGTATTTT. It codes for CASSVRAGGPYDTQYF.